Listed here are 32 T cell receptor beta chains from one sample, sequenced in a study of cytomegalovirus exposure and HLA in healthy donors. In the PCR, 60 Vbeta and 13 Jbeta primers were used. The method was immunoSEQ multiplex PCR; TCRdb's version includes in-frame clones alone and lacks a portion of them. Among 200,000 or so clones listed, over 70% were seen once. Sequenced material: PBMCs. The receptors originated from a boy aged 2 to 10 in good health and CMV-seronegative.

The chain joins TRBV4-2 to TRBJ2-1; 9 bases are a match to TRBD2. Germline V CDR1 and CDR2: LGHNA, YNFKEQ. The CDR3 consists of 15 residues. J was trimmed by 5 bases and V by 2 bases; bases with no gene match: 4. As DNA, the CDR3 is TGTGCCAGCAGCCAACCTAGCGGGACTCACAATGAGCAGTTCTTC. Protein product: CASSQPSGTHNEQFF.

In DNA form, the CDR3 reads TGTGCCAGCGGATGGGGGGAGAGCACAGATACGCAGTATTTT. It codes for CASGWGESTDTQYF. The rearrangement links TRBV13 to TRBJ2-3, with a possible D match to TRBD2 (6 bases). The length of the CDR3 is 14 residues. Germline V CDR1 and CDR2: PRHDT, FYEKMQ (reference sequence). The V end lost 8 bases, the J end lost 0 bases, and 12 bases lay between the germline ends.

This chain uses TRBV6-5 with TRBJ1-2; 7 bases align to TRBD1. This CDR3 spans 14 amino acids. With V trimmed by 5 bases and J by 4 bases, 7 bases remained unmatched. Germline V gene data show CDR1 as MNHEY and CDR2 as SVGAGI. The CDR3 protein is CASSLTGTVYGYTF. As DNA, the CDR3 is TGTGCCAGCAGTCTAACCGGGACAGTCTATGGCTACACCTTC.

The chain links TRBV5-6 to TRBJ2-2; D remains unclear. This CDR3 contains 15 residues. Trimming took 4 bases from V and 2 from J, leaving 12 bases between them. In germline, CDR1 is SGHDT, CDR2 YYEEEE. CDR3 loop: CASSPSPGNTGELFF. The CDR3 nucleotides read TGTGCCAGCAGCCCCTCACCGGGTAACACCGGGGAGCTGTTTTTT.

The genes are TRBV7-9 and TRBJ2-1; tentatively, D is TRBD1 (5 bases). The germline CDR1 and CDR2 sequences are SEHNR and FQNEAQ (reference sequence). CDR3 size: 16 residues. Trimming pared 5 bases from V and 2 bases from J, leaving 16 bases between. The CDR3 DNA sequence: TGTGCCAGCAGCCAGGACGGACACATTGCCTACAATGAGCAGTTCTTC. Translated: CASSQDGHIAYNEQFF. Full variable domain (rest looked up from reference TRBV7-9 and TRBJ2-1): DTGVSQNPRHKITKRGQNVTFRCDPISEHNRLYWYRQTLGQGPEFLTYFQNEAQLEKSRLLSDRFSAERPKGSFSTLEIQRTEQGDSAMYLCASSQDGHIAYNEQFFGPGTRLTVL.

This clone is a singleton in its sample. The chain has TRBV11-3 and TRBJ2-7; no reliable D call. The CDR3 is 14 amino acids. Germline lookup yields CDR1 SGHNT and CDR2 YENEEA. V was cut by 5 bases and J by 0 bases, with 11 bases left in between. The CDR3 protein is CASSPTAVSYEQYF. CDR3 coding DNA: TGTGCCAGCAGCCCCACGGCGGTCTCCTACGAGCAGTACTTC.

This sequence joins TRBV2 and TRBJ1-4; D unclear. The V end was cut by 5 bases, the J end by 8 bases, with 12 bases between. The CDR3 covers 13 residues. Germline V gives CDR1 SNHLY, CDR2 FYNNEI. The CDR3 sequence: CASSSENEEKLFF. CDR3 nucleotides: TGTGCCAGCAGTTCCGAGAACGAGGAAAAACTGTTTTTT.

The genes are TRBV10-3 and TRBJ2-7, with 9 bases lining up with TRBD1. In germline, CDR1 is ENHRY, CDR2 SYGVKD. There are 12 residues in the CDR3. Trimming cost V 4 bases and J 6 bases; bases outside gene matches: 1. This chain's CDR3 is CAISGDRVEQYF. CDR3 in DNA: TGTGCCATCAGTGGGGACAGGGTCGAGCAGTACTTC.

The CDR3 DNA reads as TGTGCCTGGAGCACAGGGCCCATCGGGTCCTATGGCTACACCTTC. Translated, it gives CAWSTGPIGSYGYTF. J is TRBJ1-2 and V is TRBV30; maybe TRBD1 (6 bases). Germline CDR1 is GTSNPN and CDR2 is SVGIG (reference sequence). Trimming shortened V by 3 bases and J by 4 bases, and 18 bases separated the two germline ends. The CDR3 loop spans 15 amino acids.

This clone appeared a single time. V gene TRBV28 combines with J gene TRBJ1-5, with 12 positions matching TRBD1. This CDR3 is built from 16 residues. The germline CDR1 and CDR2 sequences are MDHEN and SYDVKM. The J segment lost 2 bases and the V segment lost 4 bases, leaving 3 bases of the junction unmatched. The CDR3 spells CASSSGQGAGNQPQHF. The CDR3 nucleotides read TGTGCCAGCAGTTCGGGACAGGGGGCGGGCAATCAGCCCCAGCATTTT.

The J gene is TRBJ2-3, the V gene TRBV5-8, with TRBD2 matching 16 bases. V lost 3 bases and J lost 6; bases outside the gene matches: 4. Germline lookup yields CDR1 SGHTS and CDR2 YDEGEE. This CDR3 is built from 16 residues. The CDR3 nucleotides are TGTGCCAGCAGCTCCGGGACTAGCGGGGGGGTGGATACGCAGTATTTT. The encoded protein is CASSSGTSGGVDTQYF. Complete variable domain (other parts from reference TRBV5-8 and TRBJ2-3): EAGVTQSPTHLIKTRGQQATLRCSPISGHTSVYWYQQALGLGLQFLLWYDEGEERNRGNFPPRFSGRQFPNYSSELNVNALELEDSALYLCASSSGTSGGVDTQYFGPGTRLTVL.

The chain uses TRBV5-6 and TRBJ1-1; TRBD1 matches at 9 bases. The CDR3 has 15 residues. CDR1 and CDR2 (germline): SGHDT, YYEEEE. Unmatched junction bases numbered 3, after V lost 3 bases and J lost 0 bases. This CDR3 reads CASSWGQGLNTEAFF. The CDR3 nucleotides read TGTGCCAGCAGCTGGGGACAGGGATTGAACACTGAAGCTTTCTTT.

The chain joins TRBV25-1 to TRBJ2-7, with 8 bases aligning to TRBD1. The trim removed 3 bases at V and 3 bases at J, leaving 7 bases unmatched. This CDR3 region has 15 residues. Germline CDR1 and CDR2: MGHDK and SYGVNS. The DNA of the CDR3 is TGTGCCAGCAGTGACCGCAGGGGGCATCTCTACGAGCAGTACTTC. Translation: CASSDRRGHLYEQYF.

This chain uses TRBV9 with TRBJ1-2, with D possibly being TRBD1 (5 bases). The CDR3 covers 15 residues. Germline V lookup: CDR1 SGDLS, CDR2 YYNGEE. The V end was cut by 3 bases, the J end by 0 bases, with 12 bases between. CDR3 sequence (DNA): TGTGCCAGCAGCGCCTGGGGGGGACCTAACTATGGCTACACCTTC. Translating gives CASSAWGGPNYGYTF.

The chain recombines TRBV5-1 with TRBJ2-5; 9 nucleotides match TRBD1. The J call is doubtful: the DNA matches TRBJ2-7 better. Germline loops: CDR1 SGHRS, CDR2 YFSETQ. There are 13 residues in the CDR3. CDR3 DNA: TGCGCCAGCAGCTCACAGGGGGCGAACGAGCAGTACTTC. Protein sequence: CASSSQGANEQYF.

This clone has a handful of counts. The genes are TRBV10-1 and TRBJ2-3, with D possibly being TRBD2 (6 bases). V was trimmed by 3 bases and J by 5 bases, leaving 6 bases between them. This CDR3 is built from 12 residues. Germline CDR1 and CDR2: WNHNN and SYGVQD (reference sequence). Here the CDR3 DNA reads TGCGCCAGCAGTGACGGGAGAGATACGCAGTATTTT. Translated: CASSDGRDTQYF.

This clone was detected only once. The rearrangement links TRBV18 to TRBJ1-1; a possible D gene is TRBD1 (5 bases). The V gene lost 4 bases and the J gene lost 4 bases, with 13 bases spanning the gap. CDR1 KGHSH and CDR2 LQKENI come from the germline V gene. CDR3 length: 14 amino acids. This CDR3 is CASSLQGWSTEAFF. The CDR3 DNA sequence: TGTGCCAGCTCACTCCAGGGTTGGAGCACTGAAGCTTTCTTT.

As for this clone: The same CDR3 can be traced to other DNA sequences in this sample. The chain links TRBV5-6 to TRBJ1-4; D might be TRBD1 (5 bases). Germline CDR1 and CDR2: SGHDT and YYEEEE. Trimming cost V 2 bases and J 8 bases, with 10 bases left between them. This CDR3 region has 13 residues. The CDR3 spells CASSFGGVEKLFF. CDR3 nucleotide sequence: TGTGCCAGCAGCTTCGGGGGGGTGGAAAAACTGTTTTTT.

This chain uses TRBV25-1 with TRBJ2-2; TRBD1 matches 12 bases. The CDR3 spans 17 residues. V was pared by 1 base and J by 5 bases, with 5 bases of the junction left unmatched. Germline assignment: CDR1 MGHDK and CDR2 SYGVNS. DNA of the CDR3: TGTGCCAGCAGTGAATGGGGACAGGGGGCAAGAACCGGGGAGCTGTTTTTT. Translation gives CASSEWGQGARTGELFF.

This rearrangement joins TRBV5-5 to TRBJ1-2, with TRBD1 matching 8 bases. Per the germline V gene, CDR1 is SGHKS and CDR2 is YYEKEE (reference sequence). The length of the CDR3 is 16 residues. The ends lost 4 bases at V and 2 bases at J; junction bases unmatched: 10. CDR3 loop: CASSPGEGQVNYGYTF. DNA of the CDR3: TGTGCCAGCAGCCCCGGCGAGGGACAGGTAAACTATGGCTACACCTTC.

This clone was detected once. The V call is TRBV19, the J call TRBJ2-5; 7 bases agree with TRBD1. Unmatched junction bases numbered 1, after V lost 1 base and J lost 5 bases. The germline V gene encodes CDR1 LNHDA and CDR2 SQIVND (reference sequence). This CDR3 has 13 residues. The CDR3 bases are TGTGCCAGTAGTATAGCCAGGGGGGAGACCCAGTACTTC. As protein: CASSIARGETQYF.

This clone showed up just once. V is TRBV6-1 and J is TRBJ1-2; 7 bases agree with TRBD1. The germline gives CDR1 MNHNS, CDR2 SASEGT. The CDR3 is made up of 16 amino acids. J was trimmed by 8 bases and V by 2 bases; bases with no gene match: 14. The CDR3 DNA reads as TGTGCCAGCAGTGAACCGGGACAGCGGATTTCGAAGGGCTACACCTTC. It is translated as CASSEPGQRISKGYTF.

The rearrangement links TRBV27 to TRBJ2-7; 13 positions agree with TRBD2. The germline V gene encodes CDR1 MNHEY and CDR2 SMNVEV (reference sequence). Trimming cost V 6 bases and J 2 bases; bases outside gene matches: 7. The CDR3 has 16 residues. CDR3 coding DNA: TGTGCCAGCAGCCCCGTGGGACTAGCGGGAACCTACGAGCAGTACTTC. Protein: CASSPVGLAGTYEQYF.

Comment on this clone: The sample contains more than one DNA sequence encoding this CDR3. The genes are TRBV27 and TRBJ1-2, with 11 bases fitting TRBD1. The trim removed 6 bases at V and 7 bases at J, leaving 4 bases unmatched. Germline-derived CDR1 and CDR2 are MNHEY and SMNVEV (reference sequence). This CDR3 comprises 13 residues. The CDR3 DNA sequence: TGTGCCAGCAGCCTAGGGACAGGGGGTGGCTACACCTTC. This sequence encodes CASSLGTGGGYTF.

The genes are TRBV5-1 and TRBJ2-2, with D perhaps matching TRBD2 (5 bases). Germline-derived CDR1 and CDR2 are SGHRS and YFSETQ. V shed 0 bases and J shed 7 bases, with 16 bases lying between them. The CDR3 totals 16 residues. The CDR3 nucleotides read TGCGCCAGCAGCTTGGAGACTAACTCGGGTGGCGGGGAGCTGTTTTTT. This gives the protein CASSLETNSGGGELFF.

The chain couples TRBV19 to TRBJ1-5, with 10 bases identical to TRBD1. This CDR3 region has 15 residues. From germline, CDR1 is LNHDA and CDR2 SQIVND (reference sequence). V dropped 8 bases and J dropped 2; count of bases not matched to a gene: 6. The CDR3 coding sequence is TGTGCCAGTTGTGGGACAGGGGCGGGCAATCAGCCCCAGCATTTT. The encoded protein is CASCGTGAGNQPQHF.

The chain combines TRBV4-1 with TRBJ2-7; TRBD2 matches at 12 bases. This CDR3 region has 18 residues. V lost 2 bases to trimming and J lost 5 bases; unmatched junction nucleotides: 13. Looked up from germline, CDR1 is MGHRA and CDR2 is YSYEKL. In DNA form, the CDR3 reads TGCGCCAGCAGCCAAAGGAGCTTCCGGACTAGCGGGAACCACGAGCAGTACTTC. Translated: CASSQRSFRTSGNHEQYF.

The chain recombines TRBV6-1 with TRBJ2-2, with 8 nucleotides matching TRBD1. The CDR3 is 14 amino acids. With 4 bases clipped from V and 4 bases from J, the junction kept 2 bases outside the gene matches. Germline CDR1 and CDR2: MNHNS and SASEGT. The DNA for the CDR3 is TGTGCCAGCAGTGCTGACAGGGGCACCGGGGAGCTGTTTTTT. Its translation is CASSADRGTGELFF.

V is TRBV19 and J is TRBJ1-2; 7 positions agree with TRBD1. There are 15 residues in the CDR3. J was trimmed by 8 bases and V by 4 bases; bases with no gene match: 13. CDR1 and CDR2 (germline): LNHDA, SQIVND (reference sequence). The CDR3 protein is CASSRDSPTIRGYTF. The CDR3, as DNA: TGTGCCAGTAGTAGGGACAGCCCCACGATTCGGGGCTACACCTTC.

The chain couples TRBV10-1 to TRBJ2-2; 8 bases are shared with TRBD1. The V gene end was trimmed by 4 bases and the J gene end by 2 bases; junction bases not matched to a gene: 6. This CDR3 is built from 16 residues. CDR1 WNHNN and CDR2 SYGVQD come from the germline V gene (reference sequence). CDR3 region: CASSGVRGRNTGELFF. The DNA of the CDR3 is TGCGCCAGCAGTGGAGTCAGGGGGCGAAACACCGGGGAGCTGTTTTTT.

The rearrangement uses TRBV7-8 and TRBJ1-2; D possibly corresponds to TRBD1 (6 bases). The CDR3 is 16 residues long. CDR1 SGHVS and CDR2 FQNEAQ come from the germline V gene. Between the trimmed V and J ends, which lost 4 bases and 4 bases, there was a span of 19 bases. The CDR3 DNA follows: TGTGCCAGCAGCTCGTCGATCCAGGGGCAGTTCTATGGCTACACCTTC. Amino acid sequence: CASSSSIQGQFYGYTF. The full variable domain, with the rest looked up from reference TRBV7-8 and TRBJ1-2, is GAGVSQSPRYKVAKRGQDVALRCDPISGHVSLFWYQQALGQGPEFLTYFQNEAQLDKSGLPSDRFFAERPEGSVSTLKIQRTQQEDSAVYLCASSSSIQGQFYGYTFGSGTRLTVV.

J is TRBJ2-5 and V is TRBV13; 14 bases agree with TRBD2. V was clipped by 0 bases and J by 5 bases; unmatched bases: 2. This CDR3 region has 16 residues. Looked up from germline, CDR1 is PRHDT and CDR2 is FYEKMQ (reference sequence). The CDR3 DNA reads TGTGCCAGCAGCTTAGGGGGACTAGCGGGGGCCGAGACCCAGTACTTC. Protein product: CASSLGGLAGAETQYF.